This T cell receptor beta chain was profiled in a study of CXCR3-negative and CXCR3-positive naive CD8 T cells. Study-wide results and caveats: TRB CDR3s were more hydrophobic in CXCR3-positive than in CXCR3-negative naive cells. Naive subsets displayed similar surface CD5, and TCR strength was inferred from TRB CDR3 properties.

Investigators sorted each CD8+ T cell subset in triplicate, taking approximately 300,000 cells each time. On this clonotype: Its target is not known.

CDR1 is MNHEY and CDR2 is SVGAGI in the germline V gene. The CDR3 contains 15 residues. Each TRB cDNA library was prepared by 5' RACE (with UMI labels). No DNA is given; TCRdb re-called the 5' RACE reads and lists each CDR3 protein once. The sample holds 8,000 to 9,500 distinct CDR3 sequences. This sequence was found in a human donor in good health. Some clones in this sample may be carry-over from other donors' samples. Sequenced sample: naive CXCR3- CD8+ T cells from blood. Subset specified: CD45RO-CCR7+CD27+CD95- naive CD8+ T cells lacking CXCR3 (TNR3-). The V call is TRBV6-5, the J call TRBJ2-7; TCRdb lists TRBD2, though no DNA is available to test this call. The CDR3 loop is CASSYGLAGVYEQYF.